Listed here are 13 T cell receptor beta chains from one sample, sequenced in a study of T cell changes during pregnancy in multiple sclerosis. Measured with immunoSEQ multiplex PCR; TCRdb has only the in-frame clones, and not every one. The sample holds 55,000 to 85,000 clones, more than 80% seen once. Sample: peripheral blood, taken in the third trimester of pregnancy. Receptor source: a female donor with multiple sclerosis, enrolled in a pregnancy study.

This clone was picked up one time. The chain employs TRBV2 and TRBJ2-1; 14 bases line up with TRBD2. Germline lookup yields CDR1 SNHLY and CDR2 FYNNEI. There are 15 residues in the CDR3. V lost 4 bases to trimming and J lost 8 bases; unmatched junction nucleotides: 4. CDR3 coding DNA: TGTGCCAGCAGTGTGGGGACTAGCGGGAGCGATGAGCAGTTCTTC. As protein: CASSVGTSGSDEQFF.

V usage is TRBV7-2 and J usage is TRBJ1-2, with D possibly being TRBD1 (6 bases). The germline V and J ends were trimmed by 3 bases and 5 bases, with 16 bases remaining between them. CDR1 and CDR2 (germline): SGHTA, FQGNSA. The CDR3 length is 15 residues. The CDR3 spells CASSLDSINGYGYTF. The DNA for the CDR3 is TGTGCCAGCAGCTTGGACAGCATCAATGGGTATGGCTACACCTTC.

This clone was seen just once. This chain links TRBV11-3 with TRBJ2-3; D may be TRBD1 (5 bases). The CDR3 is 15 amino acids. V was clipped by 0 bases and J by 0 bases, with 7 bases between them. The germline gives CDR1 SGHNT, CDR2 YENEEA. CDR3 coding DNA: TGTGCCAGCAGCTTAGAGGGGCGCAGCACAGATACGCAGTATTTT. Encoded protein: CASSLEGRSTDTQYF.

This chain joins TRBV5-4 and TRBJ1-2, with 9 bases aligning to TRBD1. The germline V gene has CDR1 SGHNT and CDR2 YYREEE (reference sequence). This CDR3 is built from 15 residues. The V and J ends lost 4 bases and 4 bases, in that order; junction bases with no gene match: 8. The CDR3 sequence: CASSPLGQGSYGYTF. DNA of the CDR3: TGTGCCAGCAGCCCACTTGGACAGGGGAGCTATGGCTACACCTTC.

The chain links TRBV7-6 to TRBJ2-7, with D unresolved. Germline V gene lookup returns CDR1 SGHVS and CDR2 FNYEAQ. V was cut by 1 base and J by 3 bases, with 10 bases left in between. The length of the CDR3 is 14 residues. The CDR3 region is CASSLGAGIYEQYF. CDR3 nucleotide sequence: TGTGCCAGCAGCTTAGGGGCAGGAATCTACGAGCAGTACTTC.

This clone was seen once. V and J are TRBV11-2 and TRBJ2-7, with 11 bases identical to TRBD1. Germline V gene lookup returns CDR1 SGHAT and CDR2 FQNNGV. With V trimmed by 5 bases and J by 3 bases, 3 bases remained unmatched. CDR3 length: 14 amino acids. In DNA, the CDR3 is TGTGCCAGCAGCGCGGGGACAGGGGGCTACGAGCAGTACTTC. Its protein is CASSAGTGGYEQYF.

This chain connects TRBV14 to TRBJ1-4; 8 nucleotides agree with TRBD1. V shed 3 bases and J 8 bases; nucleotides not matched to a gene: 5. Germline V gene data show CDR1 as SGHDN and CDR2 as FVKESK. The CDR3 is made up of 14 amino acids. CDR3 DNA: TGTGCCAGCAGCCAGCAGGGGGCTGGGGAAAAACTGTTTTTT. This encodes CASSQQGAGEKLFF.

The DNA for the CDR3 is TGCGCCAGCAGCCAATCCCGGGACTTCTTCAATGAGCAGTTCTTC. Translating it yields CASSQSRDFFNEQFF. This chain joins TRBV4-3 and TRBJ2-1, with a weak D call TRBD2 (6 bases). This CDR3 region has 15 residues. Germline-derived CDR1 and CDR2 are LGHNA and YSLEER. Between the trimmed V and J ends, which lost 2 bases and 6 bases, there was a span of 14 bases.

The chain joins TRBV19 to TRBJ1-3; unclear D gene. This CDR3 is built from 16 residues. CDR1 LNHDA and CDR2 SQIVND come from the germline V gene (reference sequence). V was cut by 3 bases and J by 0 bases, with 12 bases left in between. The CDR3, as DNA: TGTGCCAGTAGTATGGGAGTGATTTTCTCTGGAAACACCATATATTTT. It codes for CASSMGVIFSGNTIYF.

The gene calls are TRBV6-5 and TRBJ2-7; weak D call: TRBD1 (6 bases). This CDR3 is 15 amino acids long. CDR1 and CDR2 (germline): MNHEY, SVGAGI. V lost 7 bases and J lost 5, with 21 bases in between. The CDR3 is CASIHYRANRDEQYF. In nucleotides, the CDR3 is TGTGCCAGCATCCACTACAGGGCGAATCGTGACGAGCAGTACTTC.

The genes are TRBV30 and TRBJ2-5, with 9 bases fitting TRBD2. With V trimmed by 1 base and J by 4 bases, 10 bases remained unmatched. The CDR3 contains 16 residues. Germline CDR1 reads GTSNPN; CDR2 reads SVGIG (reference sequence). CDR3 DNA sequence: TGTGCCTGGAGTGGGACGCGGGAGGGTTCGCGAGAGACCCAGTACTTC. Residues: CAWSGTREGSRETQYF.

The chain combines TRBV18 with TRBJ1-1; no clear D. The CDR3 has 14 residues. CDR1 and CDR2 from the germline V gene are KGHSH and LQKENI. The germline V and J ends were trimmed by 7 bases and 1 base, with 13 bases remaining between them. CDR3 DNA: TGTGCCAGCTTACAGAGGGATGCGAACACTGAAGCTTTCTTT. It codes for CASLQRDANTEAFF. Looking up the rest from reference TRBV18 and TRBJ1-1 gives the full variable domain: NAGVMQNPRHLVRRRGQEARLRCSPMKGHSHVYWYRQLPEEGLKFMVYLQKENIIDESGMPKERFSAEFPKEGPSILRIQQVVRGDSAAYFCASLQRDANTEAFFGQGTRLTVV.

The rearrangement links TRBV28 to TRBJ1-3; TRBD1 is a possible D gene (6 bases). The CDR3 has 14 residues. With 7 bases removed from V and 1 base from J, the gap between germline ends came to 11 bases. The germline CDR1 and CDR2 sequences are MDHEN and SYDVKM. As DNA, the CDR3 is TGTGCCAGCACGGGACATGAATCTGGAAACACCATATATTTT. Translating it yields CASTGHESGNTIYF. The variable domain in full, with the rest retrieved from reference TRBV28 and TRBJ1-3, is DVKVTQSSRYLVKRTGEKVFLECVQDMDHENMFWYRQDPGLGLRLIYFSYDVKMKEKGDIPEGYSVSREKKERFSLILESASTNQTSMYLCASTGHESGNTIYFGEGSWLTVV.